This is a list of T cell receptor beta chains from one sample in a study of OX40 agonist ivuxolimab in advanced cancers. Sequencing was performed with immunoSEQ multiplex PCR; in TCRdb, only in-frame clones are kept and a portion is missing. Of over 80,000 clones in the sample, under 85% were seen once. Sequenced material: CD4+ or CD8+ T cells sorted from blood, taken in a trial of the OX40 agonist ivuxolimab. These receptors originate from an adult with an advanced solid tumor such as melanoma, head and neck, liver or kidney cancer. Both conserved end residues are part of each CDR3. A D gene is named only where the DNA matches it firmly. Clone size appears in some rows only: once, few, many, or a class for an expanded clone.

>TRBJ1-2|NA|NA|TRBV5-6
TGTGCCAGCAGCTTCGAGCACCGGGCCCACTATGGCTACACCTTC
CASSFEHRAHYGYTF
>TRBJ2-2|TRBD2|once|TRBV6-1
TGTGCCAGCATGGGGACTAGCGGTTACACCGGGGAGCTGTTTTTT
CASMGTSGYTGELFF
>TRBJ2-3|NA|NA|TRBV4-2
TGTGCCAGCAGCCAAGATCCGGCGAGCGGCACAGATACGCAGTATTTT
CASSQDPASGTDTQYF
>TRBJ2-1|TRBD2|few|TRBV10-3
TGTGCCATCAGTGGGACACTTACAGGGACTAGCGATGAGCAGTTCTTC
CAISGTLTGTSDEQFF
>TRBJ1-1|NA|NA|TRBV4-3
TGCGCCAGCAGCCAAGATAGGGGAGGGGAGACTGAAGCTTTCTTT
CASSQDRGGETEAFF
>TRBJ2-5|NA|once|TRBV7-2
TGTGCCAGCAGCTTAGGGAGGGAGCAGTACTTC
CASSLGREQYF
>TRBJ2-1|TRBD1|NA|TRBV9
TGTGCCAGCAGCGTAGGCAGGGGGTTGAGCAATGAGCAGTTCTTC
CASSVGRGLSNEQFF
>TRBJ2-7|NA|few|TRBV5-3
TGTGCCAGAAGCCAGGTACCCTACGAGCAGTACTTC
CARSQVPYEQYF
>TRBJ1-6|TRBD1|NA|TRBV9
TGTGCCAGCAGCGCTAGGGACAGGGGGCAAGGGAGGAGTTCACCCCTCCACTTT
CASSARDRGQGRSSPLHF
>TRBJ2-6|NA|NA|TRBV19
TGTGCCAGTAGTATAGGACAGAGGACTGGGGCCAACGTCCTGACTTTC
CASSIGQRTGANVLTF
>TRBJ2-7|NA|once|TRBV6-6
TGTGCCAGCAGTTACAGGGGAGACGAGCAGTACTTC
CASSYRGDEQYF
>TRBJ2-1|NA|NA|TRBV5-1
TGCGCCAGCAGTCAGGAACCTTACAATGAGCAGTTCTTC
CASSQEPYNEQFF
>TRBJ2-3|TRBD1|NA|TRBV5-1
TGCGCCAGCAGCCCCCGGACAGGGCCCACAGATACGCAGTATTTT
CASSPRTGPTDTQYF